Listed here are 16 T cell receptor beta chains from one sample, sequenced in a study of blood T cell repertoires in COVID-19. TCRdb keeps only in-frame clones here, not all; method: immunoSEQ multiplex PCR. The sample records about 80,000 clones, about 70% being singletons. The sample was peripheral blood. The receptors come from a man aged 50 to 59 with active or convalescent COVID-19.

This clone has just one count. This chain uses TRBV6-2 or TRBV6-3 with TRBJ1-1; perhaps TRBD1 as D (5 bases). Germline V lookup: CDR1 MNHEY, CDR2 SVGEGT. This CDR3 is built from 14 residues. Trimming took off 5 bases at V and 2 bases at J, with 12 bases between the two ends. The CDR3 DNA reads as TGTGCCAGCAGTCTTCTTCAGGGAAACACTGAAGCTTTCTTT. Translated: CASSLLQGNTEAFF.

This clone was detected only a few times. The chain employs TRBV5-4 and TRBJ2-1; 9 positions agree with TRBD1. The CDR3 totals 15 residues. The trim removed 5 bases at V and 4 bases at J, leaving 7 bases unmatched. Germline CDR1 is SGHNT and CDR2 is YYREEE (reference sequence). The CDR3 nucleotides are TGTGCCAGCAGTCGAGTCGGGACAGGGTACAATGAGCAGTTCTTC. Encoded protein: CASSRVGTGYNEQFF. The whole variable domain, filled in from reference TRBV5-4 and TRBJ2-1, reads ETGVTQSPTHLIKTRGQQVTLRCSSQSGHNTVSWYQQALGQGPQFIFQYYREEENGRGNFPPRFSGLQFPNYSSELNVNALELDDSALYLCASSRVGTGYNEQFFGPGTRLTVL.

CDR3 sequence reads: CAWNRGGNTIYF. The CDR3 bases are TGTGCCTGGAACCGGGGGGGAAACACCATATATTTT. This sequence joins TRBV30 and TRBJ1-3; D is perhaps TRBD1 (5 bases). Trimming pared 4 bases from V and 4 bases from J, leaving 8 bases between. This CDR3 has 12 residues. Germline values: CDR1 GTSNPN, CDR2 SVGIG (reference sequence).

This clone has just a few counts. This chain joins TRBV9 and TRBJ2-5, with 7 bases that match TRBD2. Trimming cost V 2 bases and J 1 base; bases outside gene matches: 8. CDR1 is SGDLS, CDR2 YYNGEE, per germline. This CDR3 has 16 amino acids. The CDR3 spells CASSVGGRGPQETQYF. Written as DNA, the CDR3 is TGTGCCAGCAGCGTGGGGGGGAGGGGCCCCCAAGAGACCCAGTACTTC.

The V gene is TRBV5-1, the J gene TRBJ2-2, with D tentatively TRBD1 (7 bases). Trimming took 2 bases from V and 0 from J, leaving 14 bases between them. This CDR3 comprises 17 residues. The V gene's germline CDR1 is SGHRS and CDR2 YFSETQ. In DNA, the CDR3 is TGCGCCAGCAGCTTAGGAGGGACAGTTCCGAACACCGGGGAGCTGTTTTTT. Residues: CASSLGGTVPNTGELFF.

The CDR3 loop reads CAISESRGGDGSTDTQYF. As DNA, the CDR3 is TGTGCCATCAGTGAGTCGAGAGGGGGGGACGGTAGCACAGATACGCAGTATTTT. The chain uses TRBV10-3 and TRBJ2-3; weak D call: TRBD2 (7 bases). Deletions cut 0 bases from V and 0 bases from J, with 16 bases between. CDR3 length: 18 amino acids. Germline V gene sequence: CDR1 ENHRY, CDR2 SYGVKD.

The gene calls are TRBV19 and TRBJ2-1; no reliable D call. The CDR3 contains 12 residues. The V gene's germline CDR1 is LNHDA and CDR2 SQIVND (reference sequence). V lost 6 bases and J lost 8, with 11 bases in between. CDR3 sequence reads: CASSPRYDEQFF. DNA for the CDR3: TGTGCCAGTAGCCCCCGGTACGATGAGCAGTTCTTC.

The chain couples TRBV6-2 or TRBV6-3 to TRBJ2-2; a possible D gene is TRBD1 (5 bases). There are 16 residues in the CDR3. CDR1 is MNHEY, CDR2 SVGEGT, per germline. V dropped 2 bases and J dropped 2 bases, with 12 bases sitting between them. The CDR3 coding sequence is TGTGCCAGCAGTTACGTAAGGGGTCTTAACACCGGGGAGCTGTTTTTT. Protein: CASSYVRGLNTGELFF.

CDR3 DNA sequence: TGTGCCAGCAGCTTAGTTAGGAGGGGGGGAGTACAAGAGACCCAGTACTTC. The encoded protein is CASSLVRRGGVQETQYF. The chain joins TRBV11-2 to TRBJ2-5; D perhaps matches TRBD2 (7 bases). The CDR3 has 17 amino acids. Trimming removed 1 base at V and 2 bases at J, with 17 bases between. Germline V gene data show CDR1 as SGHAT and CDR2 as FQNNGV.

The chain carries TRBV6-5 and TRBJ2-7; 9 bases map to TRBD1. V shed 4 bases, J shed 4 bases, and the junction held 8 bases outside the gene matches. The CDR3 runs to 15 residues. CDR1 MNHEY and CDR2 SVGAGI come from the germline V gene. In DNA form, the CDR3 reads TGTGCCAGCAGTTCCCCCGGGGGGACAGGGTACGAGCAGTACTTC. This translates into CASSSPGGTGYEQYF.

The chain has TRBV6-6 and TRBJ2-3, with 11 bases aligning to TRBD2. The CDR3 runs 16 residues. Germline lookup yields CDR1 MNHNY and CDR2 SVGAGI (reference sequence). V shed 6 bases and J 2 bases; nucleotides not matched to a gene: 7. CDR3 DNA: TGTGCCAGCAGCCCCCTAGCGGGGGGTTTCACAGATACGCAGTATTTT. Residues: CASSPLAGGFTDTQYF.

There are a few counts of this clone. This CDR3 is CASPPLQGGPLQETQYF. The CDR3 nucleotides read TGTGCCAGCCCCCCGCTACAGGGTGGACCTCTCCAAGAGACCCAGTACTTC. J is TRBJ2-5 and V is TRBV2; a weak D match, TRBD1 (6 bases). CDR3 size: 17 residues. The germline V gene encodes CDR1 SNHLY and CDR2 FYNNEI. Between the trimmed V and J ends, which lost 8 bases and 1 base, there was a span of 23 bases.

For this clone: The sample holds other DNA sequences that translate to the same CDR3. The chain is built from TRBV30 and TRBJ1-1, with D tentatively TRBD1 (5 bases). V lost 5 bases, J lost 5 bases, and 12 bases lay in between. This CDR3 is 12 amino acids long. Germline loops: CDR1 GTSNPN, CDR2 SVGIG (reference sequence). The CDR3 DNA follows: TGTGCCTGGTCCCAGGGATGGACTGAAGCTTTCTTT. It yields the protein CAWSQGWTEAFF.

The rearrangement joins TRBV6-5 to TRBJ2-6; D possibly corresponds to TRBD1 (6 bases). The CDR3 sequence is 15 residues long. CDR1 and CDR2 from the germline V gene are MNHEY and SVGAGI. Trimming pared 5 bases from V and 1 base from J, leaving 9 bases between. CDR3 protein: CASSPGESGANVLTF. DNA of the CDR3: TGTGCCAGCAGTCCAGGGGAGTCTGGGGCCAACGTCCTGACTTTC.

The V and J genes are TRBV3-1 (or the pseudogene TRBV3-2) and TRBJ1-1; 7 nucleotides line up with TRBD1. Per the germline V gene, CDR1 is LGHDT and CDR2 is YNNKEL (reference sequence). The V and J ends lost 4 bases and 7 bases, in that order; junction bases with no gene match: 6. This CDR3 has 13 amino acids. The DNA for the CDR3 is TGTGCCAGCAGCCGGCATGGGACAGTTGAAGCTTTCTTT. It specifies CASSRHGTVEAFF.

The CDR3 loop is CASSQGLYEQYF. In nucleotides, the CDR3 is TGTGCCAGCAGCCAGGGCCTCTACGAGCAGTACTTC. The chain uses TRBV5-6 and TRBJ2-7; a weak D match, TRBD1 (5 bases). The CDR3 loop spans 12 amino acids. V lost 4 bases, J lost 3 bases, and 8 bases lay in between. Germline V lookup: CDR1 SGHDT, CDR2 YYEEEE.